This TCR beta chain was identified during a study of CDR3 diversity in severe acne. The CDR3 consists of 16 residues. CDR1 and CDR2 from the germline V gene are MNHEY and SVGAGI. The V gene end was trimmed by 3 bases and the J gene end by 1 base; junction bases not matched to a gene: 8. TCRdb called the PCR reads again in MiXCR, with one record for every CDR3 protein. The table shows more than 85,000 distinct CDR3 sequences, with roughly 49% occurring only once. Source material: blood. This clonotype was sampled from a male donor with severe acne vulgaris. The V call is TRBV6-5, the J call TRBJ2-7, with 8 positions matching TRBD2. CDR3 nucleotide sequence: TGTGCCAGCAGTTATTATAGCGGGAAGTCGTCCTACGAGCAGTACTTC. This translates into CASSYYSGKSSYEQYF.